The 5 T cell receptor beta chains listed next were all sequenced from one sample in a study of lymphopenia after photon versus proton radiotherapy. Libraries were prepared by immunoSEQ multiplex PCR; TCRdb keeps only in-frame clonotypes and omits some of them. Among about 16,000 clones, 88% were seen once, and the ten largest hold under 65%. The material sequenced was peripheral blood, taken from a patient treated with proton-based radiotherapy. The receptors come from a woman between 55 and 75 years old with cholangiocarcinoma. Some clones in this sample may be carry-over from other donors' samples.

The chain uses TRBV5-1 and TRBJ2-1; 12 bases align to TRBD1. V dropped 3 bases and J dropped 8; count of bases not matched to a gene: 6. The CDR3 totals 15 residues. CDR1 SGHRS and CDR2 YFSETQ come from the germline V gene. CDR3 sequence: CASSSGQGALDEQFF. CDR3 nucleotides: TGCGCCAGCAGCTCGGGACAGGGGGCTTTGGATGAGCAGTTCTTC.

The gene calls are TRBV10-1 and TRBJ2-2; TRBD1 matches at 8 bases. CDR3 size: 14 residues. Germline assignment: CDR1 WNHNN and CDR2 SYGVQD (reference sequence). With 10 bases clipped from V and 3 bases from J, the junction kept 7 bases outside the gene matches. The CDR3 sequence: CATPDREDTGELFF. The CDR3 coding sequence is TGCGCCACCCCGGACAGGGAGGACACCGGGGAGCTGTTTTTT.

This clone was seen a few times. The rearrangement links TRBV5-5 to TRBJ2-1; D is ambiguous. The CDR3 consists of 15 residues. Trimming shortened V by 2 bases and J by 3 bases, and 12 bases separated the two germline ends. Per the germline V gene, CDR1 is SGHKS and CDR2 is YYEKEE (reference sequence). CDR3 coding DNA: TGTGCCAGCAGCTTCTACTCCGGGTACTACAATGAGCAGTTCTTC. This gives the protein CASSFYSGYYNEQFF.

The chain recombines TRBV7-3 with TRBJ1-2; 7 positions agree with TRBD1. The CDR3 is made up of 13 amino acids. V trimming: 5 bases; J trimming: 7 bases; junction bases outside the gene matches: 7. The germline CDR1 and CDR2 sequences are SGHTA and FQGTGA. CDR3 sequence reads: CASSRQGSFGYTF. The CDR3 region has the DNA TGTGCCAGCAGCCGACAGGGTAGCTTTGGCTACACCTTC.

The rearrangement links TRBV5-5 to TRBJ1-5; unclear D gene. The length of the CDR3 is 14 residues. Germline-derived CDR1 and CDR2 are SGHKS and YYEKEE (reference sequence). V was clipped by 4 bases and J by 3 bases, with 11 bases between them. The CDR3 sequence is CASSPIRVNQPQHF. DNA of the CDR3: TGTGCCAGCAGCCCTATACGGGTCAATCAGCCCCAGCATTTT.